These 21 T cell receptor beta chains were sequenced from one sample in a study of shared clonotypes between healthy human individuals (dated by TCRdb to 2018 to 2020). Library preparation was by the immunoSEQ multiplex PCR assay. What TCRdb holds here is the immuneACCESS table cut down to in-frame rearrangements. Part of the clones is not present; checked against another copy, under half of the missing clones reflect an unresolved V gene, and the others are unexplained. The table for this sample lists roughly 2.5 million clones; more than 80% of them were counted only once. The top ten constitute more than 0.12% of the sample. The sequencing sample was made of naive CD4+ T cells sorted from blood. The label giving this sample's cell subset or site can be read as: CD45RA+ positively selected. These receptors all come from a man aged 18 to 29 in good health.

The table lists this clone with a few counts. Here the CDR3 DNA reads TGTGCCATCAGTGAAGTAGTCAGTCGGGAAAAACTGTTTTTT. Translated, it gives CAISEVVSREKLFF. This sequence joins TRBV10-3 and TRBJ1-4; D not certain. This CDR3 contains 14 residues. V dropped 3 bases and J dropped 8 bases, with 13 bases sitting between them. Germline CDR1 ENHRY, CDR2 SYGVKD.

A few counts support this clone. V is TRBV29-1 and J is TRBJ1-1; D not certain. The V and J ends lost 6 bases and 8 bases respectively, with 13 bases between them. From germline, CDR1 is SQVTM and CDR2 ANQGSEA. This CDR3 has 11 residues. The CDR3 DNA is TGCAGCGTCGAGAGGGCCAGCGAAGCTTTCTTT. Its translation: CSVERASEAFF.

J is TRBJ1-4 and V is TRBV7-9, with D perhaps TRBD1 (6 bases). Per the germline V gene, CDR1 is SEHNR and CDR2 is FQNEAQ (reference sequence). This CDR3 has 17 residues. V was trimmed by 3 bases and J by 0 bases, leaving 14 bases between them. The CDR3 reads CASSFLQGTATNEKLFF. The CDR3 DNA reads as TGTGCCAGCAGCTTTCTACAGGGAACGGCAACTAATGAAAAACTGTTTTTT.

CDR3 sequence: CAISDNSRNYGYTF. CDR3 bases: TGTGCCATCAGTGACAACAGTAGGAACTATGGCTACACCTTC. The chain has TRBV10-3 and TRBJ1-2; D is undetermined. The CDR3 runs to 14 residues. CDR1 is ENHRY, CDR2 SYGVKD, per germline. V shed 3 bases and J shed 2 bases, with 10 bases lying between them.

The chain links TRBV18 to TRBJ1-2, with D hard to call. This CDR3 is built from 17 residues. Trimming took off 3 bases at V and 4 bases at J, with 21 bases between the two ends. CDR1 is KGHSH, CDR2 LQKENI, per germline. The CDR3 sequence is CASSPSLGGRTSYGYTF. CDR3 bases: TGTGCCAGCTCACCTTCGCTTGGTGGCAGGACCAGCTATGGCTACACCTTC. The complete variable domain, with remaining parts taken from reference TRBV18 and TRBJ1-2, reads NAGVMQNPRHLVRRRGQEARLRCSPMKGHSHVYWYRQLPEEGLKFMVYLQKENIIDESGMPKERFSAEFPKEGPSILRIQQVVRGDSAAYFCASSPSLGGRTSYGYTFGSGTRLTVV.

The V and J genes are TRBV19 and TRBJ2-2; a weak D match, TRBD1 (5 bases). This CDR3 is built from 12 residues. Trimming took off 6 bases at V and 7 bases at J, with 9 bases between the two ends. Germline V gene lookup returns CDR1 LNHDA and CDR2 SQIVND (reference sequence). CDR3 bases: TGTGCCAGTAGCCAGGGAATCGGGGAGCTGTTTTTT. Amino acids: CASSQGIGELFF.

This chain joins TRBV27 and TRBJ2-7; possibly TRBD1 or TRBD2 for D (6 bases each). CDR1 is MNHEY and CDR2 is SMNVEV in the germline V gene (reference sequence). CDR3 length equals 15 residues. Trimming stripped 0 bases from V and 0 bases from J, with 9 bases between. The CDR3 region has the DNA TGTGCCAGCAGTTTATCGGAGGGGGACTCCTACGAGCAGTACTTC. This sequence encodes CASSLSEGDSYEQYF.

The gene calls are TRBV7-2 and TRBJ2-7; the D gene is possibly TRBD1 (6 bases). The CDR3 has 15 amino acids. Trimming removed 5 bases from V and 0 bases from J, with 14 bases in between. In germline, CDR1 is SGHTA, CDR2 FQGNSA. The DNA for the CDR3 is TGTGCCAGCAGCGTCCGGGACAAGAGCTCCTACGAGCAGTACTTC. It translates to CASSVRDKSSYEQYF.

The chain uses TRBV5-1 and TRBJ1-1; D not certain. Trimming shortened V by 1 base and J by 5 bases, and 15 bases separated the two germline ends. Germline CDR1 reads SGHRS; CDR2 reads YFSETQ. This CDR3 is built from 15 residues. The CDR3 DNA sequence: TGCGCCAGCAGCTTGTCGTTGGAGGTGGGAACTGAAGCTTTCTTT. Its protein product is CASSLSLEVGTEAFF.

The CDR3 here is CASSSGTSGADQETQYF. DNA for the CDR3: TGTGCCAGCAGCTCCGGGACTAGCGGGGCGGACCAAGAGACCCAGTACTTC. The chain couples TRBV7-3 to TRBJ2-5, with TRBD2 matching 13 bases. The CDR3 is made up of 17 amino acids. Germline lookup yields CDR1 SGHTA and CDR2 FQGTGA. V was clipped by 4 bases and J by 0 bases; unmatched bases: 5.

The rearrangement links TRBV4-3 to TRBJ2-1; no clear D. V lost 4 bases to trimming and J lost 3 bases, with 13 bases between them. This CDR3 region has 15 residues. Germline-derived CDR1 and CDR2 are LGHNA and YSLEER. CDR3 bases: TGCGCCAGCAGCCCGTTGGGTGGGGACTACAATGAGCAGTTCTTC. Protein: CASSPLGGDYNEQFF.

This clone was seen a handful of times. The CDR3 reads CASSFVEVNTEAFF. Here the CDR3 DNA reads TGTGCCAGCAGCTTTGTGGAGGTTAACACTGAAGCTTTCTTT. The chain employs TRBV7-8 and TRBJ1-1; D unclear. Germline-derived CDR1 and CDR2 are SGHVS and FQNEAQ. Between the trimmed V and J ends, which lost 3 bases and 2 bases, there was a span of 10 bases. This CDR3 is built from 14 residues.

This clone was recorded many times. Other DNA sequences within the sample encode an identical CDR3. V and J are TRBV5-1 and TRBJ2-7; D is unresolved. Germline V gene data show CDR1 as SGHRS and CDR2 as YFSETQ. Trimming shortened V by 0 bases and J by 0 bases, and 4 bases separated the two germline ends. The CDR3 sequence is 13 residues long. The chain's CDR3 is CASSLDNSYEQYF. The CDR3 nucleotides are TGCGCCAGCAGCTTGGACAACTCCTACGAGCAGTACTTC.

This chain joins TRBV25-1 and TRBJ1-4, with D uncertain. Trimming shortened V by 1 base and J by 4 bases, and 13 bases separated the two germline ends. CDR3 length: 16 amino acids. Germline-derived CDR1 and CDR2 are MGHDK and SYGVNS. The CDR3 reads CASSEFGAGLNEKLFF. The CDR3 DNA reads as TGTGCCAGCAGTGAATTCGGCGCAGGTCTTAATGAAAAACTGTTTTTT.

The chain has TRBV6-6 and TRBJ1-6; TRBD1 agrees at 8 bases. With 2 bases clipped from V and 9 bases from J, the junction kept 9 bases outside the gene matches. The CDR3 loop spans 16 amino acids. Germline V gene lookup returns CDR1 MNHNY and CDR2 SVGAGI (reference sequence). The CDR3 DNA reads TGTGCCAGCAGTTACAAGGACAGGGATATGGGTTCACCCCTCCACTTT. It encodes CASSYKDRDMGSPLHF.

Here the CDR3 reads CASSLSQGGGELFF. In nucleotides, the CDR3 is TGTGCCAGCAGCTTATCCCAGGGTGGCGGGGAGCTGTTTTTT. The chain combines TRBV7-2 with TRBJ2-2; weak D call: TRBD1 (5 bases). V shed 2 bases and J shed 7 bases, with 11 bases lying between them. Germline V gene sequence: CDR1 SGHTA, CDR2 FQGNSA. The CDR3 is made up of 14 amino acids.

CDR3 bases: TGTGCCAGCAGTCCTCCGACAGGGGGCTCGAACACTGAAGCTTTCTTT. Amino acid sequence: CASSPPTGGSNTEAFF. The chain carries TRBV6-6 and TRBJ1-1; 10 bases align to TRBD1. V was clipped by 5 bases and J by 1 base; unmatched bases: 7. The CDR3 consists of 16 residues. Per the germline V gene, CDR1 is MNHNY and CDR2 is SVGAGI (reference sequence).

The rearrangement joins TRBV14 to TRBJ2-7; 10 positions agree with TRBD2. Unmatched junction bases numbered 9, after V lost 0 bases and J lost 7 bases. The CDR3 consists of 16 residues. Germline values: CDR1 SGHDN, CDR2 FVKESK. CDR3 amino acids: CASSQDSTSGASEQYF. CDR3 bases: TGTGCCAGCAGCCAAGATTCAACTAGCGGGGCTAGTGAGCAGTACTTC.

This clone was observed a single time. This chain joins TRBV27 and TRBJ2-1, with 9 bases that match TRBD1. Unmatched junction bases numbered 8, after V lost 7 bases and J lost 4 bases. Germline V gene lookup returns CDR1 MNHEY and CDR2 SMNVEV (reference sequence). The CDR3 sequence is 15 residues long. CDR3 DNA: TGTGCCAGCAATCTACAGGGGGCCGGATACAATGAGCAGTTCTTC. Translation: CASNLQGAGYNEQFF.

The rearrangement uses TRBV6-5 and TRBJ2-1, with D uncertain. The CDR3 sequence is 12 residues long. CDR1 MNHEY and CDR2 SVGAGI come from the germline V gene. CDR3 region: CASGSSYNEQFF. As DNA, the CDR3 is TGTGCGAGTGGCAGCTCCTACAATGAGCAGTTCTTC.

On this clone: The sample carries other DNA sequences with the same CDR3. V usage is TRBV20-1 and J usage is TRBJ2-5; the D is unclear. The end of the DNA aligns better with TRBJ2-7, so the J call may be wrong. Germline CDR1 DFQATT, CDR2 SNEGSKA (reference sequence). This CDR3 is 11 amino acids long. The CDR3 is CSARRSYEQYF. In nucleotides, the CDR3 is TGCAGTGCTCGAAGGTCCTACGAGCAGTACTTC.